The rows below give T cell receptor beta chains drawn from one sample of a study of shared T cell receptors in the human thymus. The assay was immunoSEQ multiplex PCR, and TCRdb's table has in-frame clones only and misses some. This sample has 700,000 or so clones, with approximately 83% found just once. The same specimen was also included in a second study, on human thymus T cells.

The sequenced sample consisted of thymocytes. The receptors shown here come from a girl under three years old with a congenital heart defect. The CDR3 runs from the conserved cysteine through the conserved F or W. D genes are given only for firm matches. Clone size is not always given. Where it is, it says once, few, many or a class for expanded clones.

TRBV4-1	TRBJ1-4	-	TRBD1	TGCGCCAGCAGCCCCTCGACAGGGGGCAGGTCTGCAACTAATGAAAAACTGTTTTTT	CASSPSTGGRSATNEKLFF
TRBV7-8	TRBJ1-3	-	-	TGTGCCAGCAGCTTAGGCGGGGGATCTGGAAACACCATATATTTT	CASSLGGGSGNTIYF
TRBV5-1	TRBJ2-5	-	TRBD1	TGCGCCAGCAGCCCGCCGGGACAGAAGCAAGAGACCCAGTACTTC	CASSPPGQKQETQYF
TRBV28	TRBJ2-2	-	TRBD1	TGTGCCAGCAGTTTTGACAGGGACACCGGGGAGCTGTTTTTT	CASSFDRDTGELFF
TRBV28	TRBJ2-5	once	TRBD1	TGTGCCAGCGGGGGGTGGGGACAGGGGCCGCCCGTGGAGACCCAGTACTTC	CASGGWGQGPPVETQYF
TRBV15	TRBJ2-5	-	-	TGTGCCACCAGCAGACGCAGGGTCGGGGAGACCCAGTACTTC	CATSRRRVGETQYF
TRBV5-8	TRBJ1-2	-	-	TGTGCCAGCAGCTTGTGGGCAGCCTACGGCTACACCTTC	CASSLWAAYGYTF
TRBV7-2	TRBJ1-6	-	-	TGTGCCAGCAGCTTCCCGGGACTGGGGGATTCACCCCTCCACTTT	CASSFPGLGDSPLHF
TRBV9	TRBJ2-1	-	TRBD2	TGTGCCAGCAGCGTAGCGTTGGGACTAGCGGGAACTGAGCAGTTCTTC	CASSVALGLAGTEQFF
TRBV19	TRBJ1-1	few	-	TGTGCCAGTAGTAGCCGGGACACTGAAGCTTTCTTT	CASSSRDTEAFF
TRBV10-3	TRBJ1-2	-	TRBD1	TGTGCCATCAGCTTCCCGGGACAGGGGTATGGCTACACCTTC	CAISFPGQGYGYTF
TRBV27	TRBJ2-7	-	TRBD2	TGTGCCAGCAGTACTCGGACTAGTTTGACGTACTTC	CASSTRTSLTYF
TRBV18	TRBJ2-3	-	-	TGTGCCAGCTCCCACGTTGGTGGGCCGGGATTCACAGATACGCAGTATTTT	CASSHVGGPGFTDTQYF
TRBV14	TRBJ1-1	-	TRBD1	TGTGCCAGCAGCCAAGACACTGGACAGGTGAACACTGAAGCTTTCTTT	CASSQDTGQVNTEAFF
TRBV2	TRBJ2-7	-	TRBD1	TGTGCCAGCAGTACTGGGACAGGGATGTACGAGCAGTACTTC	CASSTGTGMYEQYF
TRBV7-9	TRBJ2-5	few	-	TGTGCCAGCAGCTTAGATCTGGGCCATGGAGAGACCCAGTACTTC	CASSLDLGHGETQYF
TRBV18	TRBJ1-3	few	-	TGTGCCAGCTCACCACGAGTTGCCAGGGGATCATCTGGAAACACCATATATTTT	CASSPRVARGSSGNTIYF
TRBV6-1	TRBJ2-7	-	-	TGTGCCAGCAGTGTTTCCCCAAAAGGTTGCAGAAGAAGGACATCCGAGCAGTACTTC	CASSVSPKGCRRRTSEQYF
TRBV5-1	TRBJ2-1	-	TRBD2	TGCGCCAGCAGCTCTTCTAGCGGGGGGGACAATGAGCAGTTCTTC	CASSSSSGGDNEQFF